This TCR beta chain was identified during a study of CD4 T cells in relation to SARS-CoV-2 and coronaviruses. At the level of the study: The negative reference was HIV-1 Nef peptide pool or peptide-free culture.

General study results and limits: Crossreactive clones expanded significantly less to SARS-CoV-2 than monoreactive clones.

Before the COVID-19 pandemic, during about 2011-2019, CD4+ T cells were taken from unexposed donors. CD4+ T cells were isolated from the cells after 10 days of culture. Cells permitting, SARS-CoV-2 S/N and four cold-coronavirus spikes were tested on unexposed-donor CD4+ T cells. Half the medium was replaced with IL-2 medium on days 3 and 7. Points on this clone: Its antigen is unknown.

Here immunoSEQ multiplex PCR was the method, and the copy in TCRdb shows in-frame clones only, minus some. The data show around 22,000 clones, 75% to 85% seen once. Losses at the gene ends were 4 bases for V and 7 bases for J; bases not matched to a gene: 11. The CDR3 is 15 residues long. Germline CDR1 and CDR2: SQVTM and ANQGSEA. The genes are TRBV29-1 and TRBJ1-2, with 11 bases that match TRBD1. Material: CD4+ T cells from PBMCs, cultured in vitro. The sequence was obtained from a human donor in good health. Written as DNA, the CDR3 is TGCAGCGTTGGCGCGGTCGGGACAGGGGGAGGTGGCTACACCTTC. Translated, it gives CSVGAVGTGGGGYTF.